A selection of T cell receptor beta chains follows, all from one sample in a study of cytomegalovirus exposure and HLA in healthy donors. Repertoires were generated with immunoSEQ multiplex PCR, while TCRdb's copy carries only in-frame clones and drops some. The table records over 150,000 clones, about 81% of them present only once. Sequencing input: PBMCs. These receptors came from a woman younger than 30 in good health and CMV-seronegative. The CDR3 runs from the conserved cysteine through the conserved F or W. D genes are given only for firm matches. Size is omitted from some rows. Given values are once, few, many or a class for expanded clones.

-,TRBD1,TRBJ2-7,TRBV19,CASSLSGTGSYEQYF,TGTGCCAGTAGTCTCTCCGGGACAGGGTCCTACGAGCAGTACTTC
-,TRBD1,TRBJ1-5,TRBV27,CASRLTGGVQPQHF,TGTGCCAGCAGGTTGACAGGGGGCGTTCAGCCCCAGCATTTT
once,TRBD1,TRBJ2-5,TRBV29-1,CSVRTGPSQETQYF,TGCAGCGTCCGGACAGGGCCTTCCCAAGAGACCCAGTACTTC
-,-,TRBJ1-4,TRBV5-1,CASSLLGAVTNEKLFF,TGCGCCAGCAGCTTGCTGGGGGCGGTAACTAATGAAAAACTGTTTTTT
-,-,TRBJ1-4,TRBV7-9,CASSLLTATTNEKLFF,TGTGCCAGCAGCTTACTCACAGCTACAACTAATGAAAAACTGTTTTTT
-,-,TRBJ2-3,TRBV6-6,CASSFTGKSDTQYF,TGTGCCAGCAGTTTCACAGGGAAGTCAGATACGCAGTATTTT
-,TRBD1,TRBJ1-6,TRBV18,CASSPTATGANSPLHF,TGTGCCAGCTCACCAACGGCGACAGGGGCGAACTCACCCCTCCACTTT
-,-,TRBJ1-5,TRBV27,CASSFSRLHPQHF,TGTGCCAGCAGTTTTTCTCGGTTGCACCCCCAGCATTTT
-,TRBD1,TRBJ1-4,TRBV5-3,CASSDRGVATNEKLFF,TGTGCCAGTTCCGACAGGGGCGTTGCAACTAATGAAAAACTGTTTTTT
-,-,TRBJ2-6,TRBV2,CASSELGLAGANVLTF,TGTGCCAGCAGTGAATTAGGACTCGCTGGGGCCAACGTCCTGACTTTC
-,TRBD1,TRBJ2-7,TRBV5-1,CASSLVTGGSYEQYF,TGCGCCAGCAGCTTGGTAACAGGGGGTTCGTACGAGCAGTACTTC
few,-,TRBJ1-4,TRBV6-6,CASSYGGDEKLFF,TGTGCCAGCAGTTACGGGGGCGATGAAAAACTGTTTTTT
-,-,TRBJ2-7,TRBV9,CASSVVAVTEEQYF,TGTGCCAGCAGCGTAGTGGCGGTGACGGAGGAGCAGTACTTC
-,-,TRBJ1-1,TRBV5-1,CASSLHSGTMNTEAFF,TGCGCCAGCAGCTTACACTCCGGGACAATGAACACTGAAGCTTTCTTT
-,-,TRBJ1-1,TRBV29-1,CSVDSNTEAFF,TGCAGCGTTGACAGTAACACTGAAGCTTTCTTT
few,TRBD1,TRBJ2-3,TRBV28,CASSLFWDRSTDTQYF,TGTGCCAGCAGTTTATTCTGGGACAGAAGCACAGATACGCAGTATTTT
-,-,TRBJ2-5,TRBV28,CASSLGLLLQETQYF,TGTGCCAGCAGTTTAGGACTCTTGCTCCAAGAGACCCAGTACTTC
-,-,TRBJ2-3,TRBV29-1,CSVEMSEADTQYF,TGCAGCGTTGAAATGAGCGAGGCAGATACGCAGTATTTT
-,TRBD2,TRBJ2-7,TRBV27,CASSIRGGDSYEQYF,TGTGCCAGCAGCATCCGGGGGGGAGACTCCTACGAGCAGTACTTC
few,TRBD1,TRBJ1-4,TRBV7-9,CASSTRISQGTNEKLFF,TGTGCCAGCAGCACAAGGATCTCACAGGGGACTAATGAAAAACTGTTTTTT
-,TRBD2,TRBJ2-3,TRBV28,CASSFKGGRAGPTQYF,TGTGCCAGCAGTTTTAAAGGCGGGAGGGCCGGGCCTACGCAGTATTTT
-,-,TRBJ2-6,TRBV11-2,CASSLVAASGANVLTF,TGTGCCAGCAGTTTGGTTGCGGCCTCTGGGGCCAACGTCCTGACTTTC
once,TRBD1,TRBJ2-7,TRBV19,CASSHGQGSYEQYF,TGTGCCAGTAGCCATGGACAGGGCTCCTACGAGCAGTACTTC
-,TRBD1,TRBJ2-1,TRBV5-1,CASSPRTGVHNEQFF,TGCGCCAGCAGCCCAAGGACAGGAGTCCACAATGAGCAGTTCTTC
once,-,TRBJ1-1,TRBV5-1,CASSWRATDTEAFF,TGCGCCAGCAGCTGGAGAGCGACAGACACTGAAGCTTTCTTT
-,TRBD1,TRBJ1-2,TRBV28,CASSLTTPAGQIPFNYGYTF,TGTGCCAGCAGTCTGACTACCCCTGCGGGACAGATCCCATTTAACTATGGCTACACCTTC
-,-,TRBJ2-7,TRBV5-1,CASSTGYEQYF,TGCGCCAGCAGCACAGGATACGAGCAGTACTTC
-,TRBD1,TRBJ1-1,TRBV6-1,CASRKRQGLVTEAFF,TGTGCCAGCAGGAAAAGACAGGGATTGGTCACTGAAGCTTTCTTT
-,TRBD1,TRBJ1-5,TRBV27,CASSFRSPGQGNQPQHF,TGTGCCAGCAGTTTTAGATCACCGGGACAGGGGAATCAGCCCCAGCATTTT
-,-,TRBJ2-7,TRBV7-9,CSSSFSHPDEQYF,TGTTCCAGCAGCTTTTCCCATCCGGACGAGCAGTACTTC
-,-,TRBJ1-3,TRBV28,CASSFGTSEGGGNTIYF,TGTGCCAGCAGTTTTGGGACTTCGGAAGGCGGTGGAAACACCATATATTTT
-,-,TRBJ2-5,TRBV28,CASSSTYTVRAETQYF,TGTGCCAGCAGTTCAACATATACAGTGAGAGCAGAGACCCAGTACTTC
-,-,TRBJ1-1,TRBV19,CASSIGGNTEAFF,TGTGCCAGTAGTATAGGAGGGAACACTGAAGCTTTCTTT
-,-,TRBJ1-1,TRBV27,CASSYTDPNTEAFF,TGTGCCAGCAGTTATACAGACCCGAACACTGAAGCTTTCTTT
-,-,TRBJ1-2,TRBV5-1,CASSLEGADGYTF,TGCGCCAGCAGCTTGGAAGGGGCGGATGGCTACACCTTC
once,-,TRBJ2-5,TRBV14,CASSPWGRPPREQYF,TGTGCCAGCAGTCCGTGGGGGAGGCCACCGAGGGAGCAGTACTTC
once,TRBD2,TRBJ2-7,TRBV27,CASSRPPGGDIIHEQYF,TGTGCCAGCAGTCGACCCCCGGGGGGGGATATCATTCACGAGCAGTACTTC
-,-,TRBJ2-7,TRBV10-3,CAIREQGVGTYEQYF,TGTGCCATCAGGGAACAGGGTGTTGGGACCTACGAGCAGTACTTC
-,-,TRBJ1-5,TRBV7-9,CASSPGGPVNQPQHF,TGTGCCAGCAGCCCCGGGGGGCCGGTCAATCAGCCCCAGCATTTT
-,TRBD2,TRBJ2-7,TRBV28,CVSSFAGETTSEQYF,TGTGTCAGCAGTTTTGCGGGAGAGACCACTAGCGAGCAGTACTTC
-,TRBD1,TRBJ2-1,TRBV11-2,CASSSSTGGYEQFF,TGTGCCAGCAGCTCATCGACAGGGGGCTATGAGCAGTTCTTC
-,-,TRBJ2-7,TRBV28,CASSTNYEQYF,TGTGCCAGCAGTACAAATTACGAGCAGTACTTC
-,-,TRBJ2-7,TRBV18,CASSPGNGEEQYF,TGTGCCAGCTCACCAGGTAATGGGGAGGAGCAGTACTTC
-,-,TRBJ1-1,TRBV27,CASSLGGVTEAFF,TGTGCCAGCAGTTTGGGGGGGGTCACTGAAGCTTTCTTT
-,-,TRBJ2-5,TRBV18,CASSPQEIQYF,TGTGCCAGCTCACCACAAGAGATCCAGTACTTC
-,-,TRBJ2-5,TRBV7-9,CASSLVASQETQYF,TGTGCCAGCAGCTTAGTGGCCTCCCAAGAGACCCAGTACTTC
-,TRBD1,TRBJ1-2,TRBV4-1,CASSSGQEYNYGYTF,TGCGCCAGCAGCTCTGGACAGGAGTATAACTATGGCTACACCTTC
-,-,TRBJ1-2,TRBV5-1,CASSLAGVREGYTF,TGCGCCAGCAGCTTGGCGGGGGTGCGAGAAGGCTACACCTTC
-,TRBD1,TRBJ1-6,TRBV18,CASSLRTGADSPLHF,TGTGCCAGCTCACTAAGGACAGGGGCCGATTCACCCCTCCACTTT
-,TRBD1,TRBJ2-1,TRBV29-1,CSARFLGQGYNEQFF,TGCAGCGCCCGTTTCTTGGGACAGGGTTACAATGAGCAGTTCTTC
few,TRBD2,TRBJ2-5,TRBV4-1,CASSQGAGGVKTQYF,TGCGCCAGCAGCCAAGGAGCGGGAGGCGTGAAGACCCAGTACTTC
-,TRBD1,TRBJ2-7,TRBV12-5,CASGLVTGGRHEESF,TGTGCTAGTGGTTTGGTTACAGGGGGAAGGCATGAGGAATCCTTC
once,-,TRBJ2-1,TRBV5-4,CASSPRSSYNEQFF,TGTGCCAGCAGCCCGCGGAGCTCCTACAATGAGCAGTTCTTC
once,TRBD2,TRBJ2-7,TRBV30,CAWSVGGDSYEQYF,TGTGCCTGGAGTGTGGGAGGGGACTCCTACGAGCAGTACTTC
few,TRBD1,TRBJ2-1,TRBV7-2,CASTYRGYNEQFF,TGTGCCAGCACATACAGGGGTTACAATGAGCAGTTCTTC
-,-,TRBJ2-2,TRBV30,CAWSAGGELFF,TGTGCCTGGAGTGCCGGCGGGGAGCTGTTTTTT
-,TRBD2,TRBJ2-5,TRBV14,CASSQERSGRTQYF,TGTGCCAGCAGCCAAGAACGTAGCGGGCGGACCCAGTACTTC
-,-,TRBJ1-2,TRBV15,CATSVEGINYGYTF,TGTGCCACCAGCGTGGAGGGGATAAACTATGGCTACACCTTC
-,-,TRBJ1-1,TRBV7-9,CASSPKNTNTEAFF,TGTGCCAGCAGCCCCAAGAACACGAACACTGAAGCTTTCTTT